The clone carrying this T cell receptor (beta chain) was counted a single time. The antigen is not known. Germline lookup yields CDR1 WNHNN and CDR2 SYGVQD (reference sequence). Germline trimming cut 3 bases from V and 3 bases from J; bases unmatched to any gene: 4. This CDR3 is 14 amino acids long. The repertoire was sequenced with immunoSEQ multiplex PCR; TCRdb's copy has only in-frame clones and lacks some. The data contain 80,000 to 100,000 clones, under 85% of them singletons. The sample is drawn from a study of radiotherapy plus CTLA-4 blockade in lung cancer. In the study overall: Disease control was present in under 35% of patients, and objective responses in about 19%. Findings of the study overall: Dynamics of early blood T cell clones, together with interferon-beta, were reportedly the best predictors of response.

This receptor was obtained from a human donor with non-small cell lung cancer who had a partial response to radiotherapy plus ipilimumab. Some clones in this sample may be carry-over from other donors' samples. This rearrangement joins TRBV10-1 to TRBJ1-1; 7 nucleotides match TRBD1. Here the sequenced sample was peripheral blood, taken from a patient treated with radiotherapy plus ipilimumab. The chain's CDR3 is CASSERQGYTEAFF. In DNA form, the CDR3 reads TGCGCCAGCAGTGAACGACAGGGTTACACTGAAGCTTTCTTT.